This T cell receptor beta chain was sequenced for a study of T-cell reconstitution after alpha-beta-depleted transplantation in children. Study-level results: Several hundred rapidly expanded clones from non-depleted graft cells reportedly supplied alpha-beta T cells about two months post-transplant. Fresh T-cell production supplied most of the T-cell counts and diversity seen one year after transplant. The study traced high day-60 TCRbeta diversity in some patients to surviving recipient T cells and thymic progenitors.

In this sample, this clonotype turned up a few times. Its antigen remains unidentified. Researchers prepared the TCRbeta library using unique molecular identifiers, the study reports. TCRdb re-called the PCR reads through MiXCR, storing one row per CDR3 protein. The data show about 340,000 distinct CDR3 sequences, 15% to 20% seen once. CDR3 size: 14 residues. Germline V gives CDR1 SGHRS, CDR2 YFSETQ. V was cut by 6 bases and J by 5 bases, with 17 bases left in between. This chain links TRBV5-1 with TRBJ1-2; D uncertain. This sequence originates from a male patient aged 2-9 years who had a stem cell transplant for acute lymphoblastic leukemia, so the T cells may come from the graft donor. Sequencing used PBMCs, mostly from graft donor cells, obtained 360 days after TCRalphabeta/CD19-depleted stem cell transplant. The CDR3 DNA sequence: TGCGCCAGCACCCGGACTAGTGGGGTGTATGGCTACACCTTC. Its translation: CASTRTSGVYGYTF.